One and the same sample provided the 2 T cell receptor beta chains below, sequenced in a study of beta chain features in type 1 diabetes. Study results and limitations: Researchers report that Type 1 diabetes patients had moderately but significantly shorter TCRB CDR3s across all four CD4+ subsets.

Isolated RNA was reverse transcribed in full, so expressed TCRB transcripts were sequenced. Clones were read by immunoSEQ multiplex PCR, and TCRdb kept only the in-frame ones, dropping some. The repertoire includes roughly 160,000 clones, 7.5% to 8.5% of them detected once, and roughly 0.5% sits in the top ten. No cognate antigen is known for these TCRs. Sequences were obtained from central memory CD4+ T cells from blood. These receptors all stem from a man aged 18 to 29 with type 1 diabetes.

This chain links TRBV18 with TRBJ2-1; TRBD1 agrees at 8 bases. This CDR3 contains 15 residues. The V and J ends lost 3 bases and 3 bases, in that order; junction bases with no gene match: 4. Germline CDR1 and CDR2: KGHSH and LQKENI. Written as DNA, the CDR3 is TGTGCCAGCTCACCCGGACAGGGATACTACAATGAGCAGTTCTTC. Its protein product is CASSPGQGYYNEQFF.

The CDR3 nucleotides read TGTGCCAGCAGCTTAGAGTGGGCGAGAACTGAAGCTTTCTTT. It encodes CASSLEWARTEAFF. The chain combines TRBV7-2 with TRBJ1-1; D is ambiguous. Trimming left V 1 base short and J 5 bases short, with 11 bases between. The CDR3 extends over 14 amino acids. Germline values: CDR1 SGHTA, CDR2 FQGNSA.